Listed below are T cell receptor beta chains from one sample, sequenced in a study of blood T cell repertoires in COVID-19. Sequencing used immunoSEQ multiplex PCR; TCRdb keeps in-frame clones, though not all of them. Here the sample spans 200,000 to 250,000 clones, roughly nine tenths being singletons. The sample taken for sequencing was PBMCs or T cells enriched from blood (not recorded which). All receptors derive from a woman between 45 and 65 years old in a cohort exposed to, infected with or recovered from COVID-19 (not recorded which). The CDR3 runs from the conserved cysteine through the conserved F or W. D genes are given only for firm matches. Clone sizes are given selectively: once, few, many, or a class where the clone is expanded.

J gene,clone size,D gene,CDR3 length,V gene,CDR3 DNA,CDR3 protein
TRBJ1-3,NA,NA,13,TRBV6-1,TGTGCCAGCAGTGAAATAGCCGCAAACACCATATATTTT,CASSEIAANTIYF
TRBJ1-2,NA,TRBD1,11,TRBV9,TGTGCCAGTCGGGACAGATATGGCTACACCTTC,CASRDRYGYTF
TRBJ2-5,NA,TRBD1,14,TRBV3-1/TRBV3-2,TGTGCCAGCAGCCAAAAAGGACAGGGTGAGACCCAGTACTTC,CASSQKGQGETQYF
TRBJ1-5,NA,TRBD1,16,TRBV5-8,TGTGCCAGCAGCTTGGTCACGACAGGGTTTTATCAGCCCCAGCATTTT,CASSLVTTGFYQPQHF
TRBJ2-5,NA,TRBD2,15,TRBV24-1,TGTGCCACCAGTGAAAAGGGACTAGCGCCATTCCCTGAGTACTTC,CATSEKGLAPFPEYF
TRBJ1-1,NA,NA,13,TRBV6-5,TGTGCCAGCAGACAGGGCTCGAACACTGAAGCTTTCTTT,CASRQGSNTEAFF
TRBJ2-5,NA,NA,13,TRBV27,TGTGCCAGCACCCAAGACACAAGTGGGACCCAGTACTTC,CASTQDTSGTQYF
TRBJ1-5,NA,TRBD1,14,TRBV6-2/TRBV6-3,TGTGCCAGCAGTACGACAGGGAGCAATCAGCCCCAGCATTTT,CASSTTGSNQPQHF
TRBJ1-3,NA,TRBD1,17,TRBV3-1/TRBV3-2,TGTGCCAGCAGCCAAGATCTCGGGACAGGGAGAGGAAACACCATATATTTT,CASSQDLGTGRGNTIYF
TRBJ2-5,NA,TRBD2,16,TRBV3-1/TRBV3-2,TGTGCCAGCAGCCGACTAGCGGGGGGGCGGTCTGAGACCCAGTACTTC,CASSRLAGGRSETQYF
TRBJ2-7,NA,NA,15,TRBV4-2,TGTGCCAGCAGCCAAGATTCTAAAGATTTCTACGAGCAGTACTTC,CASSQDSKDFYEQYF
TRBJ2-5,NA,NA,15,TRBV4-1,TGCGCCAGCAGCCGGGACCTCAGGGGCCGGGGGACCCAGTACTTC,CASSRDLRGRGTQYF
TRBJ1-2,NA,NA,15,TRBV5-3,TGTGCCAGAAGCTTGTCGAGTCAGGGCGAATATGGCTACACCTTC,CARSLSSQGEYGYTF
TRBJ2-5,NA,TRBD2,14,TRBV7-3,TGTGCCAGCAGCCTAGCGGGGGGCGCAGAGACCCAGTACTTC,CASSLAGGAETQYF
TRBJ2-5,NA,NA,13,TRBV9,TGTGCCAGCAGCAACCATGGGGGGGAGACCCAGTACTTC,CASSNHGGETQYF
TRBJ2-1,NA,TRBD1,17,TRBV28,TGTGCCAGCAGTTCTCTTCCGGGACAGGGTACTTACAATGAGCAGTTCTTC,CASSSLPGQGTYNEQFF
TRBJ2-1,NA,TRBD2,14,TRBV7-8,TGTGCCAGCAGCAGGGACGGTGGGGAGGGTGAGCAGTTCTTC,CASSRDGGEGEQFF
TRBJ1-1,NA,NA,15,TRBV5-1,TGCGCCAGCAGCCAAATGACAGGAATGAACACTGAAGCTTTCTTT,CASSQMTGMNTEAFF
TRBJ1-5,once,NA,15,TRBV24-1,TGTGCCACCAGTGATCCCGCGATTAGCAATCAGCCCCAGCATTTT,CATSDPAISNQPQHF
TRBJ2-6,NA,TRBD1,14,TRBV5-4,TGTGCCAGCAGCTGGACAGGGGGACCCAACGTCCTGACTTTC,CASSWTGGPNVLTF
TRBJ1-6,NA,NA,13,TRBV30,TGTGCCTCCGTACGGACGGGGAATTCACCCCTCCACTTT,CASVRTGNSPLHF
TRBJ2-1,NA,NA,14,TRBV30,TGTGCCTGGGAGCTAGCACATGGATACAATGAGCAGTTCTTC,CAWELAHGYNEQFF
TRBJ2-2,NA,TRBD2,16,TRBV7-3,TGTGCCAGCAGCCTCGGACTAGCGGGGGTCACCGGGGAGCTGTTTTTT,CASSLGLAGVTGELFF
TRBJ1-5,NA,TRBD1,15,TRBV6-1,TGTGCCACCTCCCGTGCGTCCAGGGGGCATCAGCCCCAGCATTTT,CATSRASRGHQPQHF
TRBJ1-3,NA,TRBD1,16,TRBV15,TGTGCCACCAGCAAAGGACAGGTTTTGCCTGGAAACACCATATATTTT,CATSKGQVLPGNTIYF